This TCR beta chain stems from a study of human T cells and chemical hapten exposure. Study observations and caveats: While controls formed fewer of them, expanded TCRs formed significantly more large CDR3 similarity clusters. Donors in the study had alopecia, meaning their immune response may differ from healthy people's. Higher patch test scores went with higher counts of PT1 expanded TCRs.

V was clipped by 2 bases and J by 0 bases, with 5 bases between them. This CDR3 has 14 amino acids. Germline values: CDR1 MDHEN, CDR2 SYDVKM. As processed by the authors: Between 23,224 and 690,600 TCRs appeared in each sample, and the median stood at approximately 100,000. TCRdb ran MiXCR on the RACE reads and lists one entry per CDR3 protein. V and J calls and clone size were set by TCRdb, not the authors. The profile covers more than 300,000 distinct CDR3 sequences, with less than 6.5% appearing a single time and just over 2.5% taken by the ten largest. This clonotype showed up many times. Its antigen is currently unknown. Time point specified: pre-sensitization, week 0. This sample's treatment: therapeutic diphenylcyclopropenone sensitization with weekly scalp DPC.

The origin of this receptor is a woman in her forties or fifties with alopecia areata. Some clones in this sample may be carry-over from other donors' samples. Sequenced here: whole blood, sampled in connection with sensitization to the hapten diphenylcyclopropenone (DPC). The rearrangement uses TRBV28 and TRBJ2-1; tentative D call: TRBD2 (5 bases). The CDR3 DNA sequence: TGTGCCAGCAGTTTAGGGAGCTCCTACAATGAGCAGTTCTTC. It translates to CASSLGSSYNEQFF.